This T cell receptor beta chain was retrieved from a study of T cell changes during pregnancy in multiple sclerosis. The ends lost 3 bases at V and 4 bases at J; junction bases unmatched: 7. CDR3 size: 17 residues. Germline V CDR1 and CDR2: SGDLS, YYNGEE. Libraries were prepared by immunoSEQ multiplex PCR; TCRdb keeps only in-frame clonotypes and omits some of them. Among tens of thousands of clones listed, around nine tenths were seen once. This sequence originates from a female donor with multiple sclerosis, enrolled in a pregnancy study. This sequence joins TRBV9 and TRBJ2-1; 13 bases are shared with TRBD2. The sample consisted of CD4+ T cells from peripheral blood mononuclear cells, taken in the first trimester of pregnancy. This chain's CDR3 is CASSAGLAGAGYNEQFF. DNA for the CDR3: TGTGCCAGCAGCGCCGGACTAGCGGGAGCGGGGTACAATGAGCAGTTCTTC.